Listed here are 9 T cell receptor beta chains from one sample, sequenced in a study of tumor-infiltrating lymphocytes in oesophageal squamous cell carcinoma (dated by TCRdb to 2015 to 2016). The library was built by means of PCR. Sequenced on an Illumina HiSeq 2000. TCRdb handled the public reads itself, with Q25 trimming in fastp and clone calling in MiXCR, and kept productive beta chains. For every CDR3 protein sequence, its rows merge into one entry that carries the most common genes and DNA. This sample gives about 20,000 distinct CDR3 sequences in total; under 40% of them show up just once. The ten largest make up roughly 7.1% of the sample. What was sequenced was blood. These receptors were collected from a male donor with esophageal squamous cell carcinoma.

This clonotype has a count of ten or more. J is TRBJ2-2 and V is TRBV10-3; 10 bases are a match to TRBD1. This CDR3 has 17 amino acids. V was clipped by 6 bases and J by 0 bases; unmatched bases: 7. Per germline, CDR1 ENHRY and CDR2 SYGVKD. The DNA for the CDR3 is TGTGCCATCAGGAAGGGACAGGGGAGCGCGAACACCGGGGAGCTGTTTTTT. Translating it yields CAIRKGQGSANTGELFF.

This clonotype has at least ten counts. The CDR3 DNA reads as TGTGCCAGCAGTTCGCCCGGGACAGCTAACTATGGCTACACCTTC. It encodes CASSSPGTANYGYTF. The chain combines TRBV6-1 with TRBJ1-2; 7 nucleotides agree with TRBD1. Germline V gene sequence: CDR1 MNHNS, CDR2 SASEGT. Trimming removed 5 bases from V and 0 bases from J; junction bases left unmatched: 6. The CDR3 consists of 15 residues.

This clonotype has a count of ten or more. The chain employs TRBV10-1 and TRBJ2-7; 9 bases match TRBD1. Germline V CDR1 and CDR2: WNHNN, SYGVQD (reference sequence). This CDR3 is 15 amino acids long. V shed 6 bases and J 2 bases; nucleotides not matched to a gene: 8. The CDR3 sequence is CASRKRDRATYEQYF. As DNA, the CDR3 is TGCGCCAGCAGGAAACGGGACAGGGCCACCTACGAGCAGTACTTC.

The V gene is TRBV7-6, the J gene TRBJ2-1; a weak D match, TRBD1 (6 bases). Judging by the DNA end, TRBJ2-6 fits better; the J call may be wrong. Germline CDR1 and CDR2: SGHVS and FNYEAQ. The CDR3 covers 18 residues. CDR3 DNA: TGTGCCAGCAGTTATATTATTATTTTCGGGACAGGGGCCAACGTCCTGACTTTC. It yields the protein CASSYIIIFGTGANVLTF.

The genes are TRBV7-2 and TRBJ2-5; 13 positions agree with TRBD2. The CDR3 spans 16 residues. Germline loops: CDR1 SGHTA, CDR2 FQGNSA. The junction had 7 bases not matched to a gene; V was cut back by 4 bases and J by 5 bases. The CDR3 DNA is TGTGCCAGCAGCTCTCGACTAGCGGGAGGTCACGAGACCCAGTACTTC. Translation: CASSSRLAGGHETQYF. Combining the CDR3 with reference TRBV7-2 and TRBJ2-5 gives the whole variable domain GAGVSQSPSNKVTEKGKDVELRCDPISGHTALYWYRQSLGQGLEFLIYFQGNSAPDKSGLPSDRFSAERTGGSVSTLTIQRTQQEDSAVYLCASSSRLAGGHETQYFGPGTRLLVL.

A note on this clonotype: This may stem from a read error, because a much larger clone lies one nucleotide away. The chain carries TRBV19 and TRBJ2-1; 11 bases fit TRBD1. This CDR3 is 14 amino acids long. With 6 bases clipped from V and 10 bases from J, the junction kept 8 bases outside the gene matches. The germline gives CDR1 LNHDA, CDR2 SQIVND (reference sequence). The CDR3 sequence is CASSVDRGPYEQFF. CDR3 DNA sequence: TGTGCCAGTAGCGTGGACAGGGGGCCATACGAGCAGTTCTTC.

A remark on this clonotype: The CDR3 end shows no conserved phenylalanine or tryptophan, and so a read error is likely. No DNA is shown, since the ends of the CDR3 on it are uncertain; the CDR3 is the one TCRdb lists. This chain connects TRBV7-7 to TRBJ1-4; the table's TRBD1 call for D was not verified on the DNA. The CDR3 extends over 18 residues, inclusive of both ends. Germline V gene lookup returns CDR1 SSHAT and CDR2 FNYEAQ (reference sequence). The CDR3 here is CASSLGEEQGRLPRPTGC.

The table lists this clonotype with a few counts. Written as DNA, the CDR3 is TGTGCCAGCAGCTTATTTCCCCTGAGGGAAACCGGGGAGCTGTACTTC. It codes for CASSLFPLRETGELYF. This chain connects TRBV7-3 to TRBJ2-4; a possible D gene is TRBD2 (5 bases). The CDR3 is 16 residues long. The germline gives CDR1 SGHTA, CDR2 FQGTGA. Trimming shortened V by 2 bases and J by 15 bases, and 26 bases separated the two germline ends. Full variable domain (missing parts from reference TRBV7-3 and TRBJ2-4): GAGVSQTPSNKVTEKGKYVELRCDPISGHTALYWYRQSLGQGPEFLIYFQGTGAADDSGLPNDRFFAVRPEGSVSTLKIQRTERGDSAVYLCASSLFPLRETGELYFGAGTRLSVL.

This clonotype is medium-sized within its sample. The rearrangement links TRBV7-9 to TRBJ1-2, with 7 bases identical to TRBD1. CDR1 SEHNR and CDR2 FQNEAQ come from the germline V gene (reference sequence). The CDR3 has 14 amino acids. V lost 5 bases, J lost 5 bases, and 8 bases stayed unmatched. CDR3 amino acids: CASSISGTAYGYTF. The DNA of the CDR3 is TGTGCCAGCAGCATATCCGGGACAGCATATGGCTACACCTTC.